This T cell receptor beta chain was sequenced in a study of CD8 T cells in ankylosing spondylitis. TCRdb re-analysed the 5' RACE reads in MiXCR, keeping a single row per CDR3 protein. Of about 120,000 distinct CDR3 sequences in the sample, roughly an eighth were seen once. This receptor was obtained from a female donor with ankylosing spondylitis or in good health (not recorded which). The material sequenced was blood, either unsorted or a sorted T cell fraction (not recorded which).

The CDR3 bases are TGTGCCAGCAGCTGGACGAACACCGGGGAGCTGTTTTTT. Protein sequence: CASSWTNTGELFF. This rearrangement joins TRBV6-2 or TRBV6-3 to TRBJ2-2; D is uncertain. Germline V gene lookup returns CDR1 MNHEY and CDR2 SVGEGT. Trimming removed 6 bases from V and 0 bases from J, with 5 bases in between. This CDR3 has 13 amino acids.